The clone carrying this T cell receptor (beta chain) was detected a few times. This entry belongs to a study of cytomegalovirus exposure and HLA in healthy donors. About the study: Among the 300 to 500 genotyped donors, just over 80% were placed in the Caucasian-associated ancestry cluster.

Use of 60 Vbeta and 13 Jbeta primers characterized the PCR. Method: immunoSEQ multiplex PCR; TCRdb's copy keeps in-frame clones and lacks some. This table holds about 160,000 clones, about four fifths found once. This receptor was identified in a man aged 30-40 years in good health and CMV-seronegative. The specimen sequenced was PBMCs.

The CDR3 nucleotides are TGTGCCAGCAGCGTAGGGAGCGGGGGGGACAATGAGCAGTTCTTC. Translated, it gives CASSVGSGGDNEQFF. The chain employs TRBV9 and TRBJ2-1, with 10 bases matching TRBD2. V was clipped by 0 bases and J by 5 bases; unmatched bases: 2. This CDR3 has 15 residues. Germline V gene sequence: CDR1 SGDLS, CDR2 YYNGEE.